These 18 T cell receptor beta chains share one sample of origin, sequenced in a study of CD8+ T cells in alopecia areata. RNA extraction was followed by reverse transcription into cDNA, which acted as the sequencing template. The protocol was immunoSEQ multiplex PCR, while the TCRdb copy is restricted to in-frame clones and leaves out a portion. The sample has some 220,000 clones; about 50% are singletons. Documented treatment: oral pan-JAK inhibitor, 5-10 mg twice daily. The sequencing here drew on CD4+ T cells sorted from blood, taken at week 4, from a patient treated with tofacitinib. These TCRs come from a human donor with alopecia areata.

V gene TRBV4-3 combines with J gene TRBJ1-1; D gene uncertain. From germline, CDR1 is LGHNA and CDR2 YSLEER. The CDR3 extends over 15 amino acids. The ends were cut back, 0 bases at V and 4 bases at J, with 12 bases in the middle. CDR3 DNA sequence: TGCGCCAGCAGCCAAGAGTACAGTTGGGCCACTGAAGCTTTCTTT. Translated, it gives CASSQEYSWATEAFF.

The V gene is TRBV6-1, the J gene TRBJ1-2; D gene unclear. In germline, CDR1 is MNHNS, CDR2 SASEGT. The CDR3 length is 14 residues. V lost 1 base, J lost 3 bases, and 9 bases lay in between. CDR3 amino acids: CASSEGPGYYGYTF. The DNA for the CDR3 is TGTGCCAGCAGTGAAGGTCCAGGTTACTATGGCTACACCTTC.

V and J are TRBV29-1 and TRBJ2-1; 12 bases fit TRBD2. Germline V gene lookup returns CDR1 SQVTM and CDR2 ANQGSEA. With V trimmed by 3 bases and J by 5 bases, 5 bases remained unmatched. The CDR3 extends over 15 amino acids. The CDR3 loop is CSVEGRTSGNNEQFF. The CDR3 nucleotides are TGCAGCGTTGAGGGTAGGACTAGCGGGAACAATGAGCAGTTCTTC.

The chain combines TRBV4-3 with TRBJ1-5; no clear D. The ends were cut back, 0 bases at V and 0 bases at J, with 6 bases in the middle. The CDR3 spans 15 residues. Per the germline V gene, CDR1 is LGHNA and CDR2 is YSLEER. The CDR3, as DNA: TGCGCCAGCAGCCAAGACCCATATAGCAATCAGCCCCAGCATTTT. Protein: CASSQDPYSNQPQHF.

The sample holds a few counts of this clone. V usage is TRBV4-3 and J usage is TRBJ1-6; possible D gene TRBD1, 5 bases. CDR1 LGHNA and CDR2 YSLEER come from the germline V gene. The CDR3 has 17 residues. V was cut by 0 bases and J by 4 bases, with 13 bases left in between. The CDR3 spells CASSQEHRPIYNSPLHF. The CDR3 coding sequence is TGCGCCAGCAGCCAAGAGCACAGGCCGATTTATAATTCACCCCTCCACTTT.

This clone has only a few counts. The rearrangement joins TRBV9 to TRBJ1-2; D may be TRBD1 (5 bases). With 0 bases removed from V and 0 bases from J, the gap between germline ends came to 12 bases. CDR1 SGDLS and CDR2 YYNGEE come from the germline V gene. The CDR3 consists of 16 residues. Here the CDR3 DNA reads TGTGCCAGCAGCGTAGATTCAGGGTTTTCTAACTATGGCTACACCTTC. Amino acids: CASSVDSGFSNYGYTF.

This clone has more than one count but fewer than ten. The CDR3 nucleotides are TGTGCCAGCAGCCCATCCGGGACAGGATCAGATACGCAGTATTTT. The encoded protein is CASSPSGTGSDTQYF. The chain has TRBV5-7 and TRBJ2-3; 8 positions match TRBD1. TRBV5-7 is an ORF, with its function uncertain. The CDR3 runs 15 residues. Trimming cost V 4 bases and J 4 bases; bases outside gene matches: 8.

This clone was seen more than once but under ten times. CDR3 protein: CASSKQGSTTNEKLFF. The CDR3 nucleotides read TGTGCCAGCAGTAAACAGGGTTCGACAACTAATGAAAAACTGTTTTTT. This chain links TRBV2 with TRBJ1-4; TRBD1 might be the D (6 bases). Germline lookup yields CDR1 SNHLY and CDR2 FYNNEI. Trimming pared 5 bases from V and 0 bases from J, leaving 13 bases between. CDR3 size: 16 residues.

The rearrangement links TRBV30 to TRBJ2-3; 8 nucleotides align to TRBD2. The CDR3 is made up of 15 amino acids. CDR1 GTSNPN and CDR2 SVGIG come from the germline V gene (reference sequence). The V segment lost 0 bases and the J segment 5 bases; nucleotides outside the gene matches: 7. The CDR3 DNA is TGTGCCTGGAGTGTAGCGGGGGTGGGTTTAGATACGCAGTATTTT. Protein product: CAWSVAGVGLDTQYF. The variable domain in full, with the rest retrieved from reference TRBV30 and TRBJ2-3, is SQTIHQWPATLVQPVGSPLSLECTVEGTSNPNLYWYRQAAGRGLQLLFYSVGIGQISSEVPQNLSASRPQDRQFILSSKKLLLSDSGFYLCAWSVAGVGLDTQYFGPGTRLTVL.

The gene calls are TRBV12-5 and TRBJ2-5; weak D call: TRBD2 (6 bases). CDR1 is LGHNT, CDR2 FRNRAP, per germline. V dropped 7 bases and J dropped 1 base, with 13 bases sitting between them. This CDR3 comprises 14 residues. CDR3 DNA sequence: TGTGCTAGTGCCTCGGGGGTTTCCCAAGAGACCCAGTACTTC. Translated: CASASGVSQETQYF. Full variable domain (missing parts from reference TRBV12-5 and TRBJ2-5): DARVTQTPRHKVTEMGQEVTMRCQPILGHNTVFWYRQTMMQGLELLAYFRNRAPLDDSGMPKDRFSAEMPDATLATLKIQPSEPRDSAVYFCASASGVSQETQYFGPGTRLLVL.

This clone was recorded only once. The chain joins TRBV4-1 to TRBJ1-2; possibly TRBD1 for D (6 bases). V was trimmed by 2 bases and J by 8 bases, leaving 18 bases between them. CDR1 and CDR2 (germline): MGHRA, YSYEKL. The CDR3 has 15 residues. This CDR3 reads CASSQSQTGWRGYTF. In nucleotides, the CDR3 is TGCGCCAGCAGCCAAAGCCAGACAGGATGGAGGGGCTACACCTTC.

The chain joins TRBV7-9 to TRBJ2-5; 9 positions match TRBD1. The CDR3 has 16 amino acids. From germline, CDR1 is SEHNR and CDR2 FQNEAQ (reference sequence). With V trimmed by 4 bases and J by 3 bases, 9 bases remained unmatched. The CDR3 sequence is CASSWGGQGPKETQYF. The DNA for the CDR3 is TGTGCCAGCAGCTGGGGGGGACAGGGACCGAAAGAGACCCAGTACTTC. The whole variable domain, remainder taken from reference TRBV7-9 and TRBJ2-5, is DTGVSQNPRHKITKRGQNVTFRCDPISEHNRLYWYRQTLGQGPEFLTYFQNEAQLEKSRLLSDRFSAERPKGSFSTLEIQRTEQGDSAMYLCASSWGGQGPKETQYFGPGTRLLVL.

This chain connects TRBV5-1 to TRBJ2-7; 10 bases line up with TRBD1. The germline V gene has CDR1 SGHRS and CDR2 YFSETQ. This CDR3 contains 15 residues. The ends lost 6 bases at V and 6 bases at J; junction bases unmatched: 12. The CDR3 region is CASKESGTGAPEQYF. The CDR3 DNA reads TGCGCCAGCAAAGAATCCGGGACAGGGGCTCCCGAGCAGTACTTC.

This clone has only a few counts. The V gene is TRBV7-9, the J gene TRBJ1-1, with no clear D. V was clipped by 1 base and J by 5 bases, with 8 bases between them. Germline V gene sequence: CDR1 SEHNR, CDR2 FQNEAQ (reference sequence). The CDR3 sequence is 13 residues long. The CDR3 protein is CASSLVTGTEAFF. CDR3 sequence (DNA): TGTGCCAGCAGCTTAGTCACTGGGACTGAAGCTTTCTTT.

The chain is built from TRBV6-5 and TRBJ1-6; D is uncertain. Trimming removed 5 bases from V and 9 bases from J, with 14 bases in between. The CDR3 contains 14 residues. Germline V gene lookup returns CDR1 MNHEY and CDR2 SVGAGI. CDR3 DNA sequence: TGTGCCAGCAGTACCCTAGACGGGAGTTCACCCCTCCACTTT. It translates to CASSTLDGSSPLHF.

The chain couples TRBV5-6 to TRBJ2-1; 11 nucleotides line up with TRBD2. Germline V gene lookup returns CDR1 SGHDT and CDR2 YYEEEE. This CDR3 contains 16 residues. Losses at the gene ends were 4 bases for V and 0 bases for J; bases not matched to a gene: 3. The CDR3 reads CASSAGLADSYNEQFF. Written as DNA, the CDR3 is TGTGCCAGCAGCGCGGGACTAGCGGACTCCTACAATGAGCAGTTCTTC.

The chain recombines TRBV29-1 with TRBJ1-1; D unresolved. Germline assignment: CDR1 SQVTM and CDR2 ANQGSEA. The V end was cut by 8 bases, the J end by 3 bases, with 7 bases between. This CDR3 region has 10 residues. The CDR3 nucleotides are TGCAGCCCCTCGCACACTGAAGCTTTCTTT. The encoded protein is CSPSHTEAFF.

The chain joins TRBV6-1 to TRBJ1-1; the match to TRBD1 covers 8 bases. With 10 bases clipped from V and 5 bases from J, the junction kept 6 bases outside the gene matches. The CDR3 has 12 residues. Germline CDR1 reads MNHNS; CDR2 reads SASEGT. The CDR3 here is CATDRGATEAFF. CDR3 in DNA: TGTGCCACTGACAGGGGCGCGACTGAAGCTTTCTTT.